The clone carrying this T cell receptor beta chain was counted only a few times. The CDR3 length is 14 residues. Germline CDR1 and CDR2: MNHEY and SVGEGT. V gave up 2 bases and J gave up 6 bases; unmatched junction bases: 3. Covering alpha and beta chains, TRAV- and TRBV-specific primers were used for the first-strand cDNA. TCR amplification used 20 PCR cycles, a constant-region primer and a V-primer adapter. One entry per CDR3 protein, called by TCRdb with MiXCR from the reads. There are about 16,000 distinct CDR3 sequences in the sample; 70% occur only once, and about 6% lies in the top ten. Eligible patients had advanced solid tumors lacking tumor-infiltrating lymphocytes. The data stem from a study of low-dose radiotherapy and immunotherapy resistance in tumors.

The genes are TRBV6-2 or TRBV6-3 and TRBJ1-2; 10 bases agree with TRBD1. This TCR came from a human donor with advanced metastatic prostate, ovarian, gallbladder or colorectal cancer (not recorded which). This table probably holds off-target reads from a library built for another chain. CDR3: CASSYTTGGHGYTF. The CDR3 DNA reads as TGTGCCAGCAGTTACACGACAGGGGGCCATGGCTACACCTTC.